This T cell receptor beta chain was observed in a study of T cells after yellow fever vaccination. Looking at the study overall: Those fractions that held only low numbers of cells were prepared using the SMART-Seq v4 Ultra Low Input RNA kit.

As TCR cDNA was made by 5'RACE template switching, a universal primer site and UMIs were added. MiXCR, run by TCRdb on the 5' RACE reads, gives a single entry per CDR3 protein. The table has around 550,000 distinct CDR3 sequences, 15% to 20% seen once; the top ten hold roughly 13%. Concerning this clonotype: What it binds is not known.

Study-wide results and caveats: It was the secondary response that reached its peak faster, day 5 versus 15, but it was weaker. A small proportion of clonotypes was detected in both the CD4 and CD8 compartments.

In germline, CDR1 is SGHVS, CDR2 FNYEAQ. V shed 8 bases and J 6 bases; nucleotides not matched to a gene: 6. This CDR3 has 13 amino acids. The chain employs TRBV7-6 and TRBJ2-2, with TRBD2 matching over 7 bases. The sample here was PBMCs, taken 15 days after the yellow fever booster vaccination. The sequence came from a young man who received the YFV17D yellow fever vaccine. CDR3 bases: TGTGCCAGCGCGGGACGGGAGGCCGGGGAGCTGTTTTTT. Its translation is CASAGREAGELFF.